Each of the 10 T cell receptor beta chains below was sequenced from the same sample in a study of glioma-infiltrating T cells. The iRepertoire nested amplicon-rescue multiplex PCR amplified TCR alpha and beta CDR3s from RNA. MiXCR, run by TCRdb on the multiplex PCR reads, gives a single entry per CDR3 protein. This sample has approximately 100,000 distinct CDR3 sequences, with less than 30% found just once. The sequenced sample was glioma tissue, nonneoplastic brain tissue, or PBMCs (not recorded which). These receptors originate from a human donor with low-grade glioma or glioblastoma, undergoing nonglioma brain surgery, or in good health (not recorded which).

This clonotype came up many times. The chain links TRBV20-1 to TRBJ2-3; tentative D call: TRBD2 (5 bases). Trimming cost V 4 bases and J 3 bases, with 26 bases left between them. Germline assignment: CDR1 DFQATT and CDR2 SNEGSKA (reference sequence). The CDR3 totals 18 residues. DNA of the CDR3: TGCAGTGCTACGCCTCGCTTGGCAAGGACTGTTAGGACAGATACGCAGTATTTT. Protein: CSATPRLARTVRTDTQYF.

This clonotype was counted at least ten times. V is TRBV20-1 and J is TRBJ2-2, with 7 bases fitting TRBD2. The length of the CDR3 is 15 residues. Germline V gives CDR1 DFQATT, CDR2 SNEGSKA (reference sequence). V lost 0 bases, J lost 4 bases, and 5 bases stayed unmatched. CDR3 sequence (DNA): TGCAGTGCTAGAGATGGCAGGGAGGGCACCGGGGAGCTGTTTTTT. Protein sequence: CSARDGREGTGELFF.

The chain combines TRBV7-2 with TRBJ2-7; TRBD1 agrees at 7 bases. From germline, CDR1 is SGHTA and CDR2 FQGNSA. V gave up 10 bases and J gave up 5 bases; unmatched junction bases: 14. The length of the CDR3 is 14 residues. CDR3 in amino acids: CANRFTGQRNEQYF. As DNA, the CDR3 is TGTGCCAACAGATTTACGGGACAGAGGAACGAGCAGTACTTC.

The CDR3 DNA reads TGTGCCAGCAGCTTCCGGACAGGAGAGAACACTGAAGCTTTCTTT. Translating gives CASSFRTGENTEAFF. The rearrangement links TRBV11-3 to TRBJ1-1, with 7 bases identical to TRBD1. The CDR3 has 15 residues. Germline loops: CDR1 SGHNT, CDR2 YENEEA. The J segment lost 1 base and the V segment lost 3 bases, leaving 5 bases of the junction unmatched.

This clonotype was counted at least ten times. V and J are TRBV20-1 and TRBJ2-1; unclear D gene. The germline gives CDR1 DFQATT, CDR2 SNEGSKA (reference sequence). V gave up 1 base and J gave up 1 base, with 11 bases separating them. The CDR3 contains 15 residues. CDR3 sequence (DNA): TGCAGTGCTAGAGCCCTGGGGTTATCCTACAATGAGCAGTTCTTC. The encoded protein is CSARALGLSYNEQFF.

Ten or more counts support this clonotype. CDR3 residues: CASSLTGQVYYNEQFF. DNA of the CDR3: TGTGCCAGCAGTTTGACAGGACAGGTTTACTACAATGAGCAGTTCTTC. V and J are TRBV2 and TRBJ2-1, with 7 bases fitting TRBD1. The junction had 10 bases not matched to a gene; V was cut back by 5 bases and J by 3 bases. This CDR3 is 16 amino acids long. Per germline, CDR1 SNHLY and CDR2 FYNNEI.

This clonotype has more than one count but fewer than ten. V usage is TRBV12-3 or TRBV12-4 and J usage is TRBJ2-4; 10 nucleotides agree with TRBD1. V trimming: 3 bases; J trimming: 0 bases; junction bases outside the gene matches: 5. The CDR3 has 17 residues. This CDR3 is CASSLKGQGIAKNIQYF. The CDR3 DNA reads TGTGCCAGCAGTTTGAAGGGACAGGGGATAGCCAAAAACATTCAGTACTTC.

This clonotype came up many times. V and J are TRBV5-1 and TRBJ2-1; no firm D call. Germline lookup yields CDR1 SGHRS and CDR2 YFSETQ. The length of the CDR3 is 14 residues. V was clipped by 0 bases and J by 7 bases, with 11 bases between them. In nucleotides, the CDR3 is TGCGCCAGCAGCTTGGCCATTAGCAGGAATGAGCAGTTCTTC. This gives the protein CASSLAISRNEQFF.

The rearrangement links TRBV24-1 to TRBJ2-3, with 12 nucleotides matching TRBD2. CDR1 is KGHDR and CDR2 is SFDVKD in the germline V gene. Losses at the gene ends were 5 bases for V and 3 bases for J; bases not matched to a gene: 2. CDR3 size: 15 residues. The CDR3 sequence: CATSGGTSGTDTQYF. The CDR3 DNA follows: TGTGCCACCAGTGGAGGGACTAGCGGGACAGATACGCAGTATTTT.

Many counts were recorded for this clonotype. It is unclear where the CDR3 begins or ends on the DNA, so no DNA is shown, and the CDR3 is as TCRdb lists it. V is TRBV28 and J is TRBJ1-1. The CDR3 is 14 amino acids in total, end residues counted. From germline, CDR1 is MDHEN and CDR2 SYDVKM. This CDR3 is CASISGTSTLKLSF.